Each of the 22 T cell receptor beta chains below was sequenced from the same sample in a study of OX40 agonist ivuxolimab in advanced cancers. Only in-frame clones appear in the TCRdb table, and some are missing; sequencing was by immunoSEQ multiplex PCR. The profile shows fewer than 25,000 clones, around 83% of them singletons. Sequencing used CD4+ or CD8+ T cells sorted from blood, obtained in a trial of the OX40 agonist ivuxolimab. Every receptor here comes from an adult with an advanced solid tumor such as melanoma, head and neck, liver or kidney cancer.

The chain uses TRBV14 and TRBJ2-3; possible D gene TRBD2, 5 bases. Germline V gene lookup returns CDR1 SGHDN and CDR2 FVKESK. The CDR3 totals 13 residues. V was clipped by 0 bases and J by 8 bases, with 9 bases between them. The CDR3: CASSQDEGRTQYF. CDR3 in DNA: TGTGCCAGCAGCCAAGATGAGGGTCGTACGCAGTATTTT.

The count of this clone is one. The chain has TRBV19 and TRBJ2-7; D is perhaps TRBD1 (6 bases). The ends were cut back, 2 bases at V and 1 base at J, with 9 bases in the middle. The CDR3 contains 14 residues. Germline V gene sequence: CDR1 LNHDA, CDR2 SQIVND (reference sequence). CDR3 protein: CASSINRASYEQYF. DNA for the CDR3: TGTGCCAGTAGTATAAACAGGGCATCCTACGAGCAGTACTTC.

This clone was seen once. This sequence joins TRBV6-5 and TRBJ1-1, with no clear D. Trimming removed 5 bases from V and 7 bases from J, with 14 bases in between. Germline lookup yields CDR1 MNHEY and CDR2 SVGAGI. The length of the CDR3 is 13 residues. CDR3 DNA: TGTGCCAGCAGTCCCACCGCTACGGGTGAAGCTTTCTTT. Translated, it gives CASSPTATGEAFF.

The rearrangement links TRBV4-1 to TRBJ1-3; D remains unclear. Deletions cut 0 bases from V and 0 bases from J, with 12 bases between. Germline loops: CDR1 MGHRA, CDR2 YSYEKL. CDR3 length equals 17 residues. CDR3 coding DNA: TGCGCCAGCAGCCAAGATCTTGCAGCTTTCTCTGGAAACACCATATATTTT. Encoded protein: CASSQDLAAFSGNTIYF.

This chain connects TRBV25-1 to TRBJ2-1; 11 positions match TRBD1. The CDR3 contains 15 residues. CDR1 and CDR2 (germline): MGHDK, SYGVNS. The junction had 8 bases not matched to a gene; V was cut back by 3 bases and J by 10 bases. The chain's CDR3 is CASSDPRTGGGEQFF. CDR3 nucleotide sequence: TGTGCCAGCAGTGATCCTAGGACAGGGGGCGGGGAGCAGTTCTTC.

The chain is built from TRBV11-2 and TRBJ2-7; the D gene is possibly TRBD1 (5 bases). The CDR3 is 13 residues long. Per the germline V gene, CDR1 is SGHAT and CDR2 is FQNNGV. V lost 0 bases, J lost 6 bases, and 9 bases lay in between. For the CDR3, the DNA is TGTGCCAGCAGCTTAGATCAGGGAATCGAGCAGTACTTC. It codes for CASSLDQGIEQYF.

V usage is TRBV10-1 and J usage is TRBJ2-7, with 7 bases matching TRBD2. With 2 bases clipped from V and 3 bases from J, the junction kept 7 bases outside the gene matches. Per the germline V gene, CDR1 is WNHNN and CDR2 is SYGVQD (reference sequence). CDR3 length: 15 amino acids. CDR3 sequence reads: CASSEPGTKVYEQYF. The CDR3, as DNA: TGCGCCAGCAGTGAGCCCGGGACTAAGGTCTACGAGCAGTACTTC.

The rearrangement links TRBV6-5 to TRBJ2-7; tentatively, D is TRBD2 (5 bases). The length of the CDR3 is 12 residues. Germline V gene data show CDR1 as MNHEY and CDR2 as SVGAGI. V lost 2 bases and J lost 7, with 9 bases in between. DNA for the CDR3: TGTGCCAGCAGTTACGAGTCGGGGGAGCAGTACTTC. This translates into CASSYESGEQYF.

The genes are TRBV21-1 and TRBJ1-3; TRBD1, as called in the table, went unchecked against the DNA. TRBV21-1 is a documented pseudogene. The CDR3 loop spans 15 amino acids. CDR3 loop: CASSPHGQGENTIYF. The DNA of the CDR3 is TGTGCCAGCAGCCCCCACGGACAGGGGGAAAACACCATATATTTT.

This chain links TRBV5-1 with TRBJ1-1, with TRBD1 identical over 7 bases. The germline gives CDR1 SGHRS, CDR2 YFSETQ. The ends lost 0 bases at V and 1 base at J; junction bases unmatched: 3. This CDR3 spans 15 amino acids. The CDR3 DNA reads TGCGCCAGCAGCTTGGGGCGGACAGGGAACACTGAAGCTTTCTTT. Translation: CASSLGRTGNTEAFF.

The chain links TRBV5-1 to TRBJ2-5; 8 bases fit TRBD1. The V and J ends lost 0 bases and 2 bases, in that order; junction bases with no gene match: 3. There are 15 residues in the CDR3. The germline gives CDR1 SGHRS, CDR2 YFSETQ. The CDR3 is CASSLGRGLQETQYF. Here the CDR3 DNA reads TGCGCCAGCAGCTTGGGCAGGGGGCTACAAGAGACCCAGTACTTC.

V gene TRBV2 combines with J gene TRBJ2-3, with a tentative D call TRBD2 (5 bases). The V end was cut by 6 bases, the J end by 8 bases, with 9 bases between. Germline-derived CDR1 and CDR2 are SNHLY and FYNNEI. The CDR3 has 11 residues. This CDR3 reads CASRGSGTQYF. The DNA of the CDR3 is TGTGCCAGCAGGGGGAGTGGTACGCAGTATTTT.

This rearrangement joins TRBV19 to TRBJ2-2; D is unresolved. This CDR3 spans 15 amino acids. The ends were cut back, 3 bases at V and 6 bases at J, with 14 bases in the middle. Germline V lookup: CDR1 LNHDA, CDR2 SQIVND (reference sequence). In nucleotides, the CDR3 is TGTGCCAGTAGTATCGGATTGGGGAATGCCGGGGAGCTGTTTTTT. Its translation is CASSIGLGNAGELFF.

The chain uses TRBV7-8 and TRBJ1-4; D gene unclear. Trimming removed 5 bases from V and 5 bases from J, with 6 bases in between. The CDR3 loop spans 12 amino acids. From germline, CDR1 is SGHVS and CDR2 FQNEAQ. The CDR3 loop reads CASSLPNEKLFF. DNA of the CDR3: TGTGCCAGCAGCCTACCCAATGAAAAACTGTTTTTT.

The V gene is TRBV7-1, the J gene TRBJ1-2; D uncertain. TRBV7-1 is placed among ORFs of uncertain function. V was pared by 5 bases and J by 6 bases, with 10 bases between. This CDR3 comprises 12 residues. CDR3 sequence reads: CASSPRSHGYTF. For the CDR3, the DNA is TGTGCCAGCAGCCCGCGGTCCCATGGCTACACCTTC.

The J gene is TRBJ2-7, the V gene TRBV6-5, with no clear D. CDR1 MNHEY and CDR2 SVGAGI come from the germline V gene. The V gene lost 2 bases and the J gene lost 5 bases, with 13 bases spanning the gap. The CDR3 sequence is 14 residues long. The DNA for the CDR3 is TGTGCCAGCAGTTACACCGAGTGGGTTCACGAGCAGTACTTC. Protein sequence: CASSYTEWVHEQYF.

The rearrangement uses TRBV2 and TRBJ2-7; perhaps TRBD2 as D (5 bases). Germline CDR1 is SNHLY and CDR2 is FYNNEI. The CDR3 is 15 residues long. With 7 bases removed from V and 3 bases from J, the gap between germline ends came to 19 bases. CDR3 nucleotides: TGTGCCAGCAAAGAGGCACGGGATCGGTTCTACGAGCAGTACTTC. Protein: CASKEARDRFYEQYF.

This chain uses TRBV10-2 with TRBJ2-2; D is possibly TRBD1 (6 bases). Trimming removed 2 bases from V and 6 bases from J, with 13 bases in between. Looked up from germline, CDR1 is WSHSY and CDR2 is SAAADI. The CDR3 spans 15 residues. CDR3 amino acids: CASSEVRGLAGELFF. The CDR3 DNA is TGCGCCAGCAGTGAGGTCAGGGGTTTAGCCGGGGAGCTGTTTTTT.

The CDR3 nucleotides read TGCGCCAGCAGCTGGGACAGTGGAAACACCATATATTTT. It specifies CASSWDSGNTIYF. The chain combines TRBV5-1 with TRBJ1-3, with TRBD1 matching over 7 bases. CDR3 length: 13 amino acids. CDR1 and CDR2 (germline): SGHRS, YFSETQ. The J segment lost 3 bases and the V segment lost 3 bases, leaving 0 bases of the junction unmatched.

This rearrangement joins TRBV5-6 to TRBJ2-1; TRBD2 aligns across 7 bases. The CDR3 spans 14 residues. J was trimmed by 8 bases and V by 3 bases; bases with no gene match: 8. Germline CDR1 reads SGHDT; CDR2 reads YYEEEE. CDR3: CASSSWTRTDEQFF. CDR3 coding DNA: TGTGCCAGCAGCTCCTGGACTAGGACGGATGAGCAGTTCTTC.

The chain couples TRBV5-1 to TRBJ2-2; tentative D call: TRBD1 (6 bases). CDR3 length equals 18 residues. The germline V gene encodes CDR1 SGHRS and CDR2 YFSETQ. Trimming took 5 bases from V and 2 from J, leaving 22 bases between them. CDR3 sequence reads: CASSPILQGVSNTGELFF. DNA of the CDR3: TGCGCCAGCAGTCCTATCCTACAGGGTGTAAGTAACACCGGGGAGCTGTTTTTT.

The gene calls are TRBV11-2 and TRBJ2-7; 8 positions agree with TRBD1. Germline CDR1 and CDR2: SGHAT and FQNNGV. The CDR3 contains 16 residues. The ends lost 5 bases at V and 1 base at J; junction bases unmatched: 10. CDR3 nucleotides: TGTGCCAGCAGCCTAACCGCCGGGACAGGATCCTACGAGCAGTACTTC. Residues: CASSLTAGTGSYEQYF.